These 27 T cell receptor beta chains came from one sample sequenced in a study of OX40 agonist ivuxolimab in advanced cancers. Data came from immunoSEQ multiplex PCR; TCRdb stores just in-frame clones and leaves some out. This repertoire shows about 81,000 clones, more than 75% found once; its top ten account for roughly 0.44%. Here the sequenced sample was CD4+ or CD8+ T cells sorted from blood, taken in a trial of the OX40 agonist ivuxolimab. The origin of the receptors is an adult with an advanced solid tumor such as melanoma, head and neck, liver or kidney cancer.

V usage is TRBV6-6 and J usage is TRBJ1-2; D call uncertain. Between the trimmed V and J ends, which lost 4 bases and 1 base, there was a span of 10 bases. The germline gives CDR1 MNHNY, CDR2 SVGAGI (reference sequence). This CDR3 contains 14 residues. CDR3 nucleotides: TGTGCCAGCAGTTCCCCCCACGGTAACTATGGCTACACCTTC. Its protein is CASSSPHGNYGYTF.

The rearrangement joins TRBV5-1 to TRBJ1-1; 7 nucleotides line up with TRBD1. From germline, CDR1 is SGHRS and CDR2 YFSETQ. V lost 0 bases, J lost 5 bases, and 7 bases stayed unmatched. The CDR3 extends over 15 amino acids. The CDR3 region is CASSLATGVRTEAFF. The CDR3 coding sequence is TGCGCCAGCAGCTTGGCCACAGGGGTTAGGACTGAAGCTTTCTTT.

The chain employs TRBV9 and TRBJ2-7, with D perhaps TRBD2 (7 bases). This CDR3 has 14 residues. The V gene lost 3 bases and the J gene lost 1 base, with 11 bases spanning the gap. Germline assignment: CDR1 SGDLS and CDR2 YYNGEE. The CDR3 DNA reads TGTGCCAGCAGCGGGGGGGGCCGGTCCTACGAGCAGTACTTC. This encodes CASSGGGRSYEQYF. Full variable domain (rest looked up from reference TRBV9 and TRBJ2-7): DSGVTQTPKHLITATGQRVTLRCSPRSGDLSVYWYQQSLDQGLQFLIQYYNGEERAKGNILERFSAQQFPDLHSELNLSSLELGDSALYFCASSGGGRSYEQYFGPGTRLTVT.

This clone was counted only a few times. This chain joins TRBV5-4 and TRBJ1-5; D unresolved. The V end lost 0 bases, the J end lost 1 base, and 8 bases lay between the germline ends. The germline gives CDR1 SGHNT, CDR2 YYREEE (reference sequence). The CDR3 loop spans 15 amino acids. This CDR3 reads CASSLGGMSNQPQHF. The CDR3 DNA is TGTGCCAGCAGCTTGGGCGGGATGAGCAATCAGCCCCAGCATTTT.

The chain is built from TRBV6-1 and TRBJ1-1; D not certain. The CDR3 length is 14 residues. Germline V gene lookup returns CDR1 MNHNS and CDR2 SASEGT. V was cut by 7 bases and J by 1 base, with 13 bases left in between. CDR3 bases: TGTGCCAGCATCAAAAGGACCGGGAACACTGAAGCTTTCTTT. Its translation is CASIKRTGNTEAFF.

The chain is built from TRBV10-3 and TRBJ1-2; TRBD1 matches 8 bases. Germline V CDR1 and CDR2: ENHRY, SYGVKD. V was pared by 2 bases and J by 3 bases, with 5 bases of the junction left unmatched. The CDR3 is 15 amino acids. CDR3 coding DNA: TGTGCCATCAGTGAGGAAACAGGGGGTCACTATGGCTACACCTTC. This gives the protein CAISEETGGHYGYTF.

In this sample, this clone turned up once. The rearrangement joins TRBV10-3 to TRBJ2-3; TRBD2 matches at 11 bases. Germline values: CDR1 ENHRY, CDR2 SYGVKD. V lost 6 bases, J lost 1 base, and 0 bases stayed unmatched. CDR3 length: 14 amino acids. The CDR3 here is CAIRGLAGTDTQYF. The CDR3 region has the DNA TGTGCCATCAGGGGACTAGCGGGCACAGATACGCAGTATTTT.

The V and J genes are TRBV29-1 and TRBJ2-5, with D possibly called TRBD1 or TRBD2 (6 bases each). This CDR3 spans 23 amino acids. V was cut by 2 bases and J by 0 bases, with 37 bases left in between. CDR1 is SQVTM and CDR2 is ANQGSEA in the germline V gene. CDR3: CSVELLVGGQQSRNRLNQETQYF. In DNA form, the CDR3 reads TGCAGCGTTGAACTCCTAGTGGGGGGCCAACAATCGCGAAATCGGCTGAACCAAGAGACCCAGTACTTC.

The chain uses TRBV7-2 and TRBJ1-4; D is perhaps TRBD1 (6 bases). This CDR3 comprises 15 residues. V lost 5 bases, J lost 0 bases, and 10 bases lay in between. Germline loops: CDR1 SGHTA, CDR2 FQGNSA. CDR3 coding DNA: TGTGCCAGCAGCCGGGGGGCCCCAACTAATGAAAAACTGTTTTTT. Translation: CASSRGAPTNEKLFF. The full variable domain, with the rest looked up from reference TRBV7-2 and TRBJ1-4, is GAGVSQSPSNKVTEKGKDVELRCDPISGHTALYWYRQSLGQGLEFLIYFQGNSAPDKSGLPSDRFSAERTGGSVSTLTIQRTQQEDSAVYLCASSRGAPTNEKLFFGSGTQLSVL.

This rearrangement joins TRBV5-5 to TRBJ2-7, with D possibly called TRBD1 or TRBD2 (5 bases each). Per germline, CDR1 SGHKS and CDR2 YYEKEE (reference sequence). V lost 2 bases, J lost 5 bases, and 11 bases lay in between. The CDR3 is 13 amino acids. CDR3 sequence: CASSLKRDHEQYF. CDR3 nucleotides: TGTGCCAGCAGCTTAAAGAGGGACCACGAGCAGTACTTC.

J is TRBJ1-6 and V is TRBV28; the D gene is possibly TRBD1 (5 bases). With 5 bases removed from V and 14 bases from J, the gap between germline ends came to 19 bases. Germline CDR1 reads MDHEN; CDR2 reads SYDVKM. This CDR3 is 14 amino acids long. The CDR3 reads CASSQLMGFRALHF. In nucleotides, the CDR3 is TGTGCCAGCAGTCAACTTATGGGGTTCAGGGCCCTCCACTTT.

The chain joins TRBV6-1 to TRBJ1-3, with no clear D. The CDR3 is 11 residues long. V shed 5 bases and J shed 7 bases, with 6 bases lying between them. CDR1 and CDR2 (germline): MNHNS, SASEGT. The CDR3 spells CASSYTNTIYF. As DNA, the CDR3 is TGTGCCAGCAGTTATACGAACACCATATATTTT.

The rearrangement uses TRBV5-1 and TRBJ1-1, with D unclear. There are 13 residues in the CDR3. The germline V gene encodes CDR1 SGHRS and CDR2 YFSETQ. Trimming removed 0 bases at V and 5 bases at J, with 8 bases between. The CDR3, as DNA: TGCGCCAGCAGCTTGGAGAGGGTGACTGAAGCTTTCTTT. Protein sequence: CASSLERVTEAFF.

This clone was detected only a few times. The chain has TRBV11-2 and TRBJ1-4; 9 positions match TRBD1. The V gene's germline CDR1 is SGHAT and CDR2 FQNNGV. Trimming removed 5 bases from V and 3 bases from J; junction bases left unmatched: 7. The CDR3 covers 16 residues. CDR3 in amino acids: CASSTDRGIANEKLFF. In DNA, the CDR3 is TGTGCCAGCAGCACGGACAGGGGCATTGCTAATGAAAAACTGTTTTTT.

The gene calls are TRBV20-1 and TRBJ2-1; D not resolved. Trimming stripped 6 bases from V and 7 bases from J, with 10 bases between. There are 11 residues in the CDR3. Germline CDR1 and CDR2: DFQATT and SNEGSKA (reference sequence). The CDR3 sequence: CSAPDDNEQFF. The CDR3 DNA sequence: TGCAGTGCCCCCGACGATAATGAGCAGTTCTTC.

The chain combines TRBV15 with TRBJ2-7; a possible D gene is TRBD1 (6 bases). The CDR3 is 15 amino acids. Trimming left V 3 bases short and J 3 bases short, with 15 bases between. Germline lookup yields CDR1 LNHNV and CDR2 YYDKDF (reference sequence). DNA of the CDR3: TGTGCCACCAGCAGGGAGACAGGCGACCTCTACGAGCAGTACTTC. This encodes CATSRETGDLYEQYF.

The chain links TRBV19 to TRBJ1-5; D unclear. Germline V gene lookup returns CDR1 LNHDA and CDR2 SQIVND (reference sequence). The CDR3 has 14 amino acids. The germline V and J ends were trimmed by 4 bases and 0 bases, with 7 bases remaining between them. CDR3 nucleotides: TGTGCCAGTAGTAGGGGATATAGCAATCAGCCCCAGCATTTT. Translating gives CASSRGYSNQPQHF. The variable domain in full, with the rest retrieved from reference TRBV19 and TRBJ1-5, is DGGITQSPKYLFRKEGQNVTLSCEQNLNHDAMYWYRQDPGQGLRLIYYSQIVNDFQKGDIAEGYSVSREKKESFPLTVTSAQKNPTAFYLCASSRGYSNQPQHFGDGTRLSIL.

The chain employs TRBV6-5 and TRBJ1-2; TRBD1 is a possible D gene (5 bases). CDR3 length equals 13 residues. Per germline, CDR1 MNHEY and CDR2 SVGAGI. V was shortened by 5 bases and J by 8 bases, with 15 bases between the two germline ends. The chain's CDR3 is CASSRGSLQGYTF. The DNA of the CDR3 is TGTGCCAGCAGTCGGGGCAGCCTCCAAGGCTACACCTTC.

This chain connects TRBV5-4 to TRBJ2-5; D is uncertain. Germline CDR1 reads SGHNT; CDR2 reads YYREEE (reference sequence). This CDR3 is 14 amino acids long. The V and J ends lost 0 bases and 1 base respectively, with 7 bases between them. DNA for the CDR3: TGTGCCAGCAGCTTGGCCGGCGCCCAAGAGACCCAGTACTTC. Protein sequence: CASSLAGAQETQYF.

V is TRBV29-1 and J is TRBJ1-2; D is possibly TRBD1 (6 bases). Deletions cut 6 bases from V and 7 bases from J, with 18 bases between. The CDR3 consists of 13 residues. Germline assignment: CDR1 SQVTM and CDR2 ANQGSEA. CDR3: CSVNKGGGTGYTF. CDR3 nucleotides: TGCAGCGTGAACAAGGGAGGGGGGACTGGCTACACCTTC.

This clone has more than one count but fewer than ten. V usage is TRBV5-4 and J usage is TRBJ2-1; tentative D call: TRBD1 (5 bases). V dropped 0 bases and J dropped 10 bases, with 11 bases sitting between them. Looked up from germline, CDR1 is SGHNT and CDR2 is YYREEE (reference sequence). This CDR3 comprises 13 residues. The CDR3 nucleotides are TGTGCCAGCAGCTTGGTTGCAAACAGGGAGCAGTTCTTC. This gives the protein CASSLVANREQFF.

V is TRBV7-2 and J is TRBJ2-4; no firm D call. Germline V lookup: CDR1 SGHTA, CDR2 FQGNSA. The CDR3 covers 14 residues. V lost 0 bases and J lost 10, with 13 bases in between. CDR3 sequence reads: CASSLASSYRIQYF. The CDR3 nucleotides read TGTGCCAGCAGCTTAGCTTCTAGTTATAGGATTCAGTACTTC.

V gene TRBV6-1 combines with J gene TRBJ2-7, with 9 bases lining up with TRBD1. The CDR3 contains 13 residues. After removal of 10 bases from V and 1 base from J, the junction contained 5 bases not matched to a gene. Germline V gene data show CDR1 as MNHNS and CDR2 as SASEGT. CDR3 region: CATRQGGSYEQYF. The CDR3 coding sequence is TGTGCCACAAGACAGGGGGGGTCCTACGAGCAGTACTTC.

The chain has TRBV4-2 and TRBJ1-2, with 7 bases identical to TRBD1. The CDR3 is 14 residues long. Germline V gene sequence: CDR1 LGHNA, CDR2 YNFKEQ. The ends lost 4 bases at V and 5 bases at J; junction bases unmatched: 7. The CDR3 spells CASSPRDRIYGYTF. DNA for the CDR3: TGTGCCAGCAGCCCCCGGGACAGAATTTATGGCTACACCTTC.

CDR3 in DNA: TGTGCCAGCAGTGAATCGTTCAGTTCCTACGAGCAGTACTTC. Protein sequence: CASSESFSSYEQYF. The chain combines TRBV2 with TRBJ2-7; D is uncertain. V dropped 2 bases and J dropped 1 base, with 9 bases sitting between them. Per the germline V gene, CDR1 is SNHLY and CDR2 is FYNNEI. CDR3 length: 14 amino acids.

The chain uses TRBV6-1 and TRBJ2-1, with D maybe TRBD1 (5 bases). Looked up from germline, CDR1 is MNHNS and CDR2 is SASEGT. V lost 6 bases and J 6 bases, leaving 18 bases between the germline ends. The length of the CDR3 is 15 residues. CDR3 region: CASSRQRRSSNEQFF. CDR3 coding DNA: TGTGCCAGCAGCCGACAGCGAAGGAGCAGCAATGAGCAGTTCTTC.

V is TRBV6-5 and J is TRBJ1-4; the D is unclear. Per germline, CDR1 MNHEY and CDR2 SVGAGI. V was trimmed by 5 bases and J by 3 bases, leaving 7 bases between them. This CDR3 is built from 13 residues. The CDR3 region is CASSASPNEKLFF. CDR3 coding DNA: TGTGCCAGCAGTGCCTCCCCTAATGAAAAACTGTTTTTT.